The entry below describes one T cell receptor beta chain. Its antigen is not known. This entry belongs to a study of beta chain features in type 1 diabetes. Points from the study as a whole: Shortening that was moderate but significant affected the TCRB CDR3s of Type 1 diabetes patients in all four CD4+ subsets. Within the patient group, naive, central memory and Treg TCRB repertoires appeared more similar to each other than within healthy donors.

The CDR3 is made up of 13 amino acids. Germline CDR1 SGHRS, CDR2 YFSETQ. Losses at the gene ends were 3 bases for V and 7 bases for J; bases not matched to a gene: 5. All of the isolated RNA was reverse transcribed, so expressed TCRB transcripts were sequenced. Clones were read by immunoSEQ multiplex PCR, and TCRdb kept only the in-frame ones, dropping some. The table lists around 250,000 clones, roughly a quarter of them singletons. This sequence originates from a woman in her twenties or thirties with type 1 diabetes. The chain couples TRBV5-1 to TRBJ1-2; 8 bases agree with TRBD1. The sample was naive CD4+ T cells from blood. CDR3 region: CASSSGQGSGYTF. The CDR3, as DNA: TGCGCCAGCAGCTCAGGACAGGGTAGTGGCTACACCTTC.